This T cell receptor (beta chain) was obtained from a study of blood T cell repertoires in COVID-19. Overall study context: COVID-19 samples collected from the United States, Italy and Spain covered acute and convalescent phases.

Self-reported history from a screening survey and questionnaire set each donor's cohort. Repertoires were generated with immunoSEQ multiplex PCR, while TCRdb's copy carries only in-frame clones and drops some. The sample consists of some 310,000 clones, roughly 86% of them appearing once. The CDR3 is 16 amino acids. The V end was cut by 3 bases, the J end by 5 bases, with 19 bases between. Germline V gene lookup returns CDR1 SEHNR and CDR2 FQNEAQ (reference sequence). The rearrangement links TRBV7-9 to TRBJ1-2; unclear D gene. This sequence originates from a young woman who had recovered from COVID-19. The sample comprised PBMCs or T cells enriched from blood (not recorded which). CDR3 DNA: TGTGCCAGCAGCTTGAGCGTATCAGCGAACCCTTATGGCTACACCTTC. It codes for CASSLSVSANPYGYTF. Filled out from reference TRBV7-9 and TRBJ1-2, the complete variable domain reads DTGVSQNPRHKITKRGQNVTFRCDPISEHNRLYWYRQTLGQGPEFLTYFQNEAQLEKSRLLSDRFSAERPKGSFSTLEIQRTEQGDSAMYLCASSLSVSANPYGYTFGSGTRLTVV.